A selection of T cell receptor beta chains follows, all from one sample in a study of CD8 T cells in ankylosing spondylitis. MiXCR, applied by TCRdb to the 5' RACE reads, yields one record per CDR3 protein. The sample records about 700,000 distinct CDR3 sequences, about 20% being singletons. The source material was blood, either unsorted or a sorted T cell fraction (not recorded which). The receptor source for this set is a male donor with ankylosing spondylitis. CDR3s include the opening cysteine and the closing phenylalanine or tryptophan. A clone size is listed for some rows: how often the clone was seen (once, few, many), or a class if it is expanded.

V: TRBV6-2/TRBV6-3
size: -
CDR3: CASSYPGTGDTEQFF

V: TRBV6-1
size: -
CDR3: CASRTGRNSNQPQHF

V: TRBV4-2
size: few
CDR3: CASSQGEGGETQYF

V: TRBV20-1
size: -
CDR3: CLGLAGGSSTDTQYF

V: TRBV10-3
size: -
CDR3: CAISEGAYNQPQHF

V: TRBV12-3/TRBV12-4
size: few
CDR3: CASSFEGPNYNEQFF

V: TRBV4-1
size: -
CDR3: CASSQARDSPRFF

V: TRBV4-1
size: -
CDR3: CASSQKLEWGPQPQHF

V: TRBV7-2
size: -
CDR3: CASSDRGQRIYEQYF

V: TRBV20-1
size: -
CDR3: CSARKGTEAFF

V: TRBV7-2
size: many
CDR3: CASSLTGQGNTEAFF

V: TRBV7-2
size: -
CDR3: CASSPSFGAGVVDEQFF

V: TRBV5-5
size: few
CDR3: CASSPGGSLEYEAFF

V: TRBV7-9
size: few
CDR3: CASSHGTLDEQYF

V: TRBV5-1
size: few
CDR3: CASSPPPQPQHF

V: TRBV28
size: -
CDR3: CASSVAKGAEQPQHF

V: TRBV15
size: few
CDR3: CATSRAGQPLNYGYTF

V: TRBV6-1
size: few
CDR3: CASRPWGGDYEQYF

V: TRBV27
size: few
CDR3: CASSLLGQDYEQYF

V: TRBV2
size: many
CDR3: CASRRVEGTEAFF

V: TRBV12-3/TRBV12-4
size: few
CDR3: CASSAISGMGTDTQYF

V: TRBV12-3/TRBV12-4
size: -
CDR3: CASSLAANEKLFF

V: TRBV28
size: few
CDR3: CASSFPPSTGHQPQHF

V: TRBV12-3/TRBV12-4
size: few
CDR3: CASSSNWDRGGAFF

V: TRBV5-1
size: few
CDR3: CASSLATERRGYGYTF

V: TRBV7-9
size: few
CDR3: CASSLVRDYTEAFF

V: TRBV11-2
size: -
CDR3: CASSRRRDRVPGYNEQFF

V: TRBV10-3
size: -
CDR3: CAITGTANTGELFF

V: TRBV12-3/TRBV12-4
size: -
CDR3: CASSFDIAAARPTQYF

V: TRBV20-1
size: few
CDR3: CSATHRVSNQPQHF

V: TRBV20-1
size: -
CDR3: CSARTSGRTGELFF

V: TRBV3-1
size: -
CDR3: CASSHSGRANTGELFF

V: TRBV20-1
size: few
CDR3: CSARDHNGPGEGTDTQYF

V: TRBV27
size: -
CDR3: CASSLWASGGAGDTQYF

V: TRBV5-1
size: -
CDR3: CASSSGGQGANTGELFF

V: TRBV5-1
size: few
CDR3: CASKGRAENTGELFF

V: TRBV4-3
size: -
CDR3: CASSQVRGYGVGTDTQYF

V: TRBV6-1
size: few
CDR3: CASSRTPRAPLHF

V: TRBV7-2
size: -
CDR3: CASSLNPLYNEQFF